Below, 29 T cell receptor beta chains from the same sample are listed, as sequenced in a study of blood T cell repertoires in COVID-19. Sequenced by immunoSEQ multiplex PCR; TCRdb stores in-frame clones only, minus some. This sample yields 330,000 or so clones, of which about 87% are seen a single time; approximately 1.9% belongs to the top ten. The sample comprised PBMCs or T cells enriched from blood (not recorded which). The receptor source for this set is a man aged 40-49 years in a cohort exposed to, infected with or recovered from COVID-19 (not recorded which).

This clone turned up a few times. V and J are TRBV27 and TRBJ1-5, with 8 bases aligning to TRBD1. J was trimmed by 1 base and V by 3 bases; bases with no gene match: 8. Germline V gives CDR1 MNHEY, CDR2 SMNVEV (reference sequence). This CDR3 region has 17 residues. CDR3 bases: TGTGCCAGCAGTTTCCTTCCGACAGGGGAGAGCAATCAGCCCCAGCATTTT. Protein sequence: CASSFLPTGESNQPQHF.

The chain recombines TRBV19 with TRBJ2-1; 12 positions agree with TRBD2. The CDR3 extends over 17 amino acids. V trimming: 5 bases; J trimming: 0 bases; junction bases outside the gene matches: 5. Looked up from germline, CDR1 is LNHDA and CDR2 is SQIVND (reference sequence). The CDR3 DNA sequence: TGTGCCAGTAGTCCAAGGACTAGCGGGATCTCCTACAATGAGCAGTTCTTC. This encodes CASSPRTSGISYNEQFF.

This rearrangement joins TRBV19 to TRBJ2-6, with D possibly being TRBD2 (6 bases). CDR3 length equals 15 residues. V shed 8 bases and J shed 0 bases, with 11 bases lying between them. Germline CDR1 is LNHDA and CDR2 is SQIVND (reference sequence). In DNA, the CDR3 is TGTGCCAGTGGGACTGCCAACTCTGGGGCCAACGTCCTGACTTTC. Translation gives CASGTANSGANVLTF.

J is TRBJ1-4 and V is TRBV3-1 (or the pseudogene TRBV3-2); a possible D gene is TRBD1 (6 bases). Per germline, CDR1 LGHDT and CDR2 YNNKEL (reference sequence). Trimming took 1 base from V and 8 from J, leaving 17 bases between them. The CDR3 loop spans 16 amino acids. As DNA, the CDR3 is TGTGCCAGCAGCCAAGGATCTTCCGGGACACAAGAAAAACTGTTTTTT. This sequence encodes CASSQGSSGTQEKLFF.

The V and J genes are TRBV7-9 and TRBJ1-2; a possible D gene is TRBD1 (5 bases). The germline V gene encodes CDR1 SEHNR and CDR2 FQNEAQ (reference sequence). This CDR3 is 13 amino acids long. V lost 5 bases and J 2 bases, leaving 9 bases between the germline ends. CDR3 region: CASSAGRNYGYTF. In DNA form, the CDR3 reads TGTGCCAGCAGCGCGGGACGGAACTATGGCTACACCTTC. The full variable domain, its missing parts supplied by reference TRBV7-9 and TRBJ1-2, is DTGVSQNPRHKITKRGQNVTFRCDPISEHNRLYWYRQTLGQGPEFLTYFQNEAQLEKSRLLSDRFSAERPKGSFSTLEIQRTEQGDSAMYLCASSAGRNYGYTFGSGTRLTVV.

V and J are TRBV2 and TRBJ1-2, with a tentative D call TRBD1 (6 bases). Per germline, CDR1 SNHLY and CDR2 FYNNEI. This CDR3 is built from 17 residues. Trimming took off 8 bases at V and 2 bases at J, with 24 bases between the two ends. CDR3 sequence: CASSSGVTVGLNYGYTF. CDR3 in DNA: TGTGCCAGCTCCTCAGGGGTAACCGTCGGTTTAAACTATGGCTACACCTTC.

The chain carries TRBV29-1 and TRBJ1-3; D is uncertain. This CDR3 is 15 amino acids long. CDR1 is SQVTM and CDR2 is ANQGSEA in the germline V gene. V was cut by 6 bases and J by 0 bases, with 15 bases left in between. CDR3 DNA: TGCAGCGTGAGAACCGTTCAAAGCTCTGGAAACACCATATATTTT. It encodes CSVRTVQSSGNTIYF.

The genes are TRBV25-1 and TRBJ2-3; D call uncertain. The CDR3 totals 14 residues. In germline, CDR1 is MGHDK, CDR2 SYGVNS. Trimming cost V 1 base and J 0 bases, with 5 bases left between them. CDR3 DNA: TGTGCCAGCAGTGAATTTGAGAGCACAGATACGCAGTATTTT. This encodes CASSEFESTDTQYF.

The V call is TRBV28, the J call TRBJ1-1; no clear D. Germline-derived CDR1 and CDR2 are MDHEN and SYDVKM. This CDR3 contains 12 residues. The V and J ends lost 6 bases and 4 bases respectively, with 9 bases between them. For the CDR3, the DNA is TGTGCCAGCAGCGGGTCTGCCACTGAAGCTTTCTTT. This sequence encodes CASSGSATEAFF.

The chain recombines TRBV4-2 with TRBJ2-7; D is undetermined. The CDR3 has 14 residues. CDR1 is LGHNA and CDR2 is YNFKEQ in the germline V gene. The V gene lost 2 bases and the J gene lost 2 bases, with 10 bases spanning the gap. The CDR3 loop reads CASSQSDGAYEQYF. DNA for the CDR3: TGTGCCAGCAGCCAATCCGACGGAGCCTACGAGCAGTACTTC.

V and J are TRBV28 and TRBJ2-1, with TRBD2 matching 15 bases. Germline V gives CDR1 MDHEN, CDR2 SYDVKM. The CDR3 sequence is 16 residues long. The V segment lost 4 bases and the J segment 9 bases; nucleotides outside the gene matches: 7. The CDR3 here is CASSSAGLAGGTEQFF. The CDR3 nucleotides read TGTGCCAGCAGTTCCGCGGGACTAGCGGGAGGTACTGAGCAGTTCTTC.

This clone was observed once. The rearrangement uses TRBV2 and TRBJ2-7, with no clear D. V was trimmed by 4 bases and J by 6 bases, leaving 13 bases between them. Per germline, CDR1 SNHLY and CDR2 FYNNEI. This CDR3 spans 13 amino acids. The CDR3 spells CASSVVRTGEQYF. The CDR3 DNA is TGTGCCAGCAGTGTAGTCAGAACGGGCGAGCAGTACTTC.

V and J are TRBV5-1 and TRBJ2-3, with D tentatively TRBD1 (6 bases). CDR3 length equals 12 residues. The V end was cut by 4 bases, the J end by 11 bases, with 14 bases between. Per germline, CDR1 SGHRS and CDR2 YFSETQ. CDR3 sequence: CASSRGQGLQYF. The CDR3 DNA reads TGCGCCAGCAGCCGAGGGCAGGGGTTGCAGTATTTT.

This clone appeared a single time. The V gene is TRBV6-6, the J gene TRBJ2-5, with D possibly matching TRBD2 (5 bases). Germline V gives CDR1 MNHNY, CDR2 SVGAGI (reference sequence). CDR3 size: 16 residues. V was shortened by 0 bases and J by 8 bases, with 19 bases between the two germline ends. For the CDR3, the DNA is TGTGCCAGCAGTTACTCGGTCAGGACTGGGCCAAGCACCCAGTACTTC. It specifies CASSYSVRTGPSTQYF.

This clone was seen more than once but under ten times. The chain recombines TRBV2 with TRBJ1-6; D might be TRBD1 (6 bases). Germline V gene data show CDR1 as SNHLY and CDR2 as FYNNEI. This CDR3 is 14 amino acids long. V was cut by 7 bases and J by 6 bases, with 13 bases left in between. CDR3 in amino acids: CASTRTVSNSPLHF. CDR3 DNA sequence: TGTGCCAGCACTAGGACAGTTAGTAATTCACCCCTCCACTTT.

This chain uses TRBV5-4 with TRBJ2-3; 8 nucleotides match TRBD1. V shed 4 bases, J shed 2 bases, and the junction held 6 bases outside the gene matches. The CDR3 has 15 amino acids. Germline CDR1 is SGHNT and CDR2 is YYREEE (reference sequence). CDR3 protein: CASSMGQALTDTQYF. The CDR3 region has the DNA TGTGCCAGCAGCATGGGACAGGCCCTCACAGATACGCAGTATTTT.

CDR3 in amino acids: CATSDLKLAGANEQFF. In DNA, the CDR3 is TGTGCCACCAGTGATTTGAAACTAGCGGGAGCCAATGAGCAGTTCTTC. The chain links TRBV24-1 to TRBJ2-1; 11 nucleotides match TRBD2. With V trimmed by 0 bases and J by 6 bases, 3 bases remained unmatched. Germline CDR1 KGHDR, CDR2 SFDVKD. The CDR3 spans 16 residues.

This chain links TRBV5-1 with TRBJ2-5; D is ambiguous. CDR3 length: 13 amino acids. With 4 bases removed from V and 2 bases from J, the gap between germline ends came to 9 bases. Germline V gene data show CDR1 as SGHRS and CDR2 as YFSETQ. The CDR3 loop is CASSLRPQETQYF. In DNA form, the CDR3 reads TGCGCCAGCAGCCTACGCCCTCAAGAGACCCAGTACTTC. The variable domain in full, completed from reference TRBV5-1 and TRBJ2-5, reads KAGVTQTPRYLIKTRGQQVTLSCSPISGHRSVSWYQQTPGQGLQFLFEYFSETQRNKGNFPGRFSGRQFSNSRSEMNVSTLELGDSALYLCASSLRPQETQYFGPGTRLLVL.

The V and J genes are TRBV7-9 and TRBJ2-2; 7 bases agree with TRBD2. Germline CDR1 reads SEHNR; CDR2 reads FQNEAQ (reference sequence). Trimming removed 5 bases from V and 5 bases from J; junction bases left unmatched: 5. This CDR3 is 14 amino acids long. This chain's CDR3 is CASSGQAGTGELFF. CDR3 nucleotides: TGTGCCAGCAGCGGCCAAGCGGGAACCGGGGAGCTGTTTTTT.

The chain employs TRBV5-1 and TRBJ2-2; 7 bases map to TRBD1. The V gene's germline CDR1 is SGHRS and CDR2 YFSETQ. The CDR3 has 16 residues. The V segment lost 0 bases and the J segment 2 bases; nucleotides outside the gene matches: 4. The CDR3 bases are TGCGCCAGCAGCTTGGAAACAGGGGCAAACACCGGGGAGCTGTTTTTT. It is translated as CASSLETGANTGELFF. Full variable domain (missing parts from reference TRBV5-1 and TRBJ2-2): KAGVTQTPRYLIKTRGQQVTLSCSPISGHRSVSWYQQTPGQGLQFLFEYFSETQRNKGNFPGRFSGRQFSNSRSEMNVSTLELGDSALYLCASSLETGANTGELFFGEGSRLTVL.

This sequence joins TRBV9 and TRBJ1-1; 10 bases agree with TRBD1. The V gene's germline CDR1 is SGDLS and CDR2 YYNGEE. With V trimmed by 0 bases and J by 3 bases, 5 bases remained unmatched. This CDR3 has 16 residues. The CDR3 reads CASSVGGTGVDTEAFF. As DNA, the CDR3 is TGTGCCAGCAGCGTAGGGGGGACAGGGGTAGACACTGAAGCTTTCTTT. Complete variable domain (other parts from reference TRBV9 and TRBJ1-1): DSGVTQTPKHLITATGQRVTLRCSPRSGDLSVYWYQQSLDQGLQFLIQYYNGEERAKGNILERFSAQQFPDLHSELNLSSLELGDSALYFCASSVGGTGVDTEAFFGQGTRLTVV.

This clone was seen at least ten times. This chain uses TRBV5-6 with TRBJ2-1; TRBD1 is a possible D gene (5 bases). This CDR3 has 16 residues. Between the trimmed V and J ends, which lost 0 bases and 6 bases, there was a span of 16 bases. CDR1 and CDR2 (germline): SGHDT, YYEEEE. CDR3: CASSLGVRVGSNEQFF. The CDR3 bases are TGTGCCAGCAGCTTGGGCGTCAGGGTTGGGTCCAATGAGCAGTTCTTC.

CDR3 nucleotides: TGTGCTAGTGGTACCCGGGACAGGGTGTACGATACGCAGTATTTT. Its protein is CASGTRDRVYDTQYF. This sequence joins TRBV12-5 and TRBJ2-3; 9 nucleotides agree with TRBD1. The CDR3 runs to 15 residues. Germline-derived CDR1 and CDR2 are LGHNT and FRNRAP. Trimming took 5 bases from V and 6 from J; bases not matched to a gene: 9.

The chain has TRBV2 and TRBJ1-2; TRBD1 matches at 7 bases. Trimming took 1 base from V and 5 from J; bases not matched to a gene: 4. The CDR3 is made up of 14 amino acids. The germline gives CDR1 SNHLY, CDR2 FYNNEI. The CDR3 protein is CASSEVQGTYGYTF. CDR3 nucleotide sequence: TGTGCCAGCAGTGAAGTACAGGGGACTTATGGCTACACCTTC. Full variable domain (remainder filled in from reference TRBV2 and TRBJ1-2): EPEVTQTPSHQVTQMGQEVILRCVPISNHLYFYWYRQILGQKVEFLVSFYNNEISEKSEIFDDQFSVERPDGSNFTLKIRSTKLEDSAMYFCASSEVQGTYGYTFGSGTRLTVV.

This clone came up once. V gene TRBV4-2 combines with J gene TRBJ1-1; a weak D match, TRBD1 (5 bases). V was shortened by 0 bases and J by 7 bases, with 6 bases between the two germline ends. CDR3 length: 12 amino acids. Germline loops: CDR1 LGHNA, CDR2 YNFKEQ. The CDR3 reads CASSQDDSEAFF. The CDR3 bases are TGTGCCAGCAGCCAAGATGACAGTGAAGCTTTCTTT.

The V and J genes are TRBV4-1 and TRBJ2-2, with D possibly matching TRBD2 (5 bases). V was shortened by 1 base and J by 2 bases, with 17 bases between the two germline ends. The CDR3 loop spans 18 amino acids. CDR1 and CDR2 (germline): MGHRA, YSYEKL. CDR3 in amino acids: CASSQALPGKTNTGELFF. CDR3 bases: TGCGCCAGCAGCCAAGCCCTCCCCGGGAAAACCAACACCGGGGAGCTGTTTTTT.

The chain recombines TRBV10-3 with TRBJ1-1; tentative D call: TRBD1 (6 bases). Germline CDR1 reads ENHRY; CDR2 reads SYGVKD. Trimming removed 7 bases at V and 7 bases at J, with 19 bases between. The CDR3 extends over 14 amino acids. The CDR3 DNA is TGTGCCATCATCGACACGCCAGGGGCCCGTGAAGCTTTCTTT. Its translation is CAIIDTPGAREAFF.

The chain joins TRBV9 to TRBJ2-3; TRBD2 matches 7 bases. This CDR3 is built from 16 residues. Germline CDR1 SGDLS, CDR2 YYNGEE. V shed 0 bases and J 3 bases; nucleotides not matched to a gene: 7. CDR3 loop: CASSVGAGEVTDTQYF. CDR3 sequence (DNA): TGTGCCAGCAGCGTAGGGGCGGGAGAGGTGACAGATACGCAGTATTTT.

The rearrangement joins TRBV4-1 to TRBJ1-1; D perhaps matches TRBD1 (6 bases). Germline CDR1 is MGHRA and CDR2 is YSYEKL. The germline V and J ends were trimmed by 0 bases and 6 bases, with 14 bases remaining between them. The CDR3 extends over 15 amino acids. The CDR3 nucleotides are TGCGCCAGCAGCCAAGATTGGGTCAGGGGATCTGAAGCTTTCTTT. Translation gives CASSQDWVRGSEAFF.